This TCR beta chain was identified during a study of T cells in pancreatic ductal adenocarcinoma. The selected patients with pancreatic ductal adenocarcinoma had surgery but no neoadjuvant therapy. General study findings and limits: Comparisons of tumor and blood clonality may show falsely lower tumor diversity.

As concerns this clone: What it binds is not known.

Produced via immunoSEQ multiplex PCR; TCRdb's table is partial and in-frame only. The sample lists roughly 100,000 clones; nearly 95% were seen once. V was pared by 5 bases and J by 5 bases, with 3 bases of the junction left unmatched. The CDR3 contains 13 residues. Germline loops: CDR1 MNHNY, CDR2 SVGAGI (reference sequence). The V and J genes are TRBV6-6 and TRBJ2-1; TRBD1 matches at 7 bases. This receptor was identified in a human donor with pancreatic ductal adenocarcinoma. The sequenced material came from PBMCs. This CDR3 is CASSTGVDNEQFF. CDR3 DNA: TGTGCCAGCAGTACAGGGGTGGACAATGAGCAGTTCTTC.